Given below is one T cell receptor (beta chain) in context. Germline loops: CDR1 SGHTA, CDR2 FQGNSA. Trimming pared 1 base from V and 11 bases from J, leaving 15 bases between. The CDR3 loop spans 14 amino acids. Under the authors' procedure: Researchers report that nucleated cell counts were estimated from reference gene primer amplification. Produced via immunoSEQ multiplex PCR; TCRdb's table is partial and in-frame only. That table furnishes V, J and clone size, whereas the DNA furnished D and trimming. The table lists approximately 330,000 clones, around nine tenths of them singletons. The data were obtained in a study of blood T cell repertoires in COVID-19. Across the whole study: Samples taken during acute and convalescent COVID-19 were collected in the United States, Italy and Spain. PBMCs, B-cell-depleted T cells, or T cells were the source of the cDNA or gDNA that made up the material.

The sequence was collected from a woman in her forties or fifties with active or convalescent COVID-19. The chain links TRBV7-2 to TRBJ2-1; D is perhaps TRBD1 (6 bases). The sample taken for sequencing was peripheral blood. This chain's CDR3 is CASSLVSQGSKQFF. CDR3 nucleotide sequence: TGTGCCAGCAGCTTAGTCTCTCAGGGGAGTAAGCAGTTCTTC.